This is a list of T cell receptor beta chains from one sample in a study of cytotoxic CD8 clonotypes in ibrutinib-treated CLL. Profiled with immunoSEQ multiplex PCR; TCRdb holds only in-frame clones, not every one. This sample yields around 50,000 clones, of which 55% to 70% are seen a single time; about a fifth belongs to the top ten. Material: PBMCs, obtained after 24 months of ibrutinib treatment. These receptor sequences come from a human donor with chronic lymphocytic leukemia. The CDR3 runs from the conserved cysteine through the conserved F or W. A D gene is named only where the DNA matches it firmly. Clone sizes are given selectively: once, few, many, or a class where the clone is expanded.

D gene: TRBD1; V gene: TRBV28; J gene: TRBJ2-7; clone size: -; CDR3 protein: CASSLDRVVSEQYF; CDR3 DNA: TGTGCCAGCAGTTTAGACAGGGTCGTGTCCGAGCAGTACTTC
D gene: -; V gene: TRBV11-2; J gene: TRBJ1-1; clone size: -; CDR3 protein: CASSPAREAFF; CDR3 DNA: TGTGCCAGCAGCCCGGCAAGAGAAGCTTTCTTT
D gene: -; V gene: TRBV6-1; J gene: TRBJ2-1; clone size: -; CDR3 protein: CASLGVSLDYNEQFF; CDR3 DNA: TGTGCCAGTTTAGGGGTTTCCCTAGACTACAATGAGCAGTTCTTC
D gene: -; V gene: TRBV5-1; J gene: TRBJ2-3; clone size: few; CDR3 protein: CASSARGIDTDTQYF; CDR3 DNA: TGCGCCAGCAGCGCCAGGGGTATAGACACAGATACGCAGTATTTT
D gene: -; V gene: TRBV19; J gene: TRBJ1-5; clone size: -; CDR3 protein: CASRLRGSNQPQHF; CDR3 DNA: TGTGCCAGTAGGCTCAGGGGTAGCAATCAGCCCCAGCATTTT
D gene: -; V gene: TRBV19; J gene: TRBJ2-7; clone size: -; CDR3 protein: CASSWGDATYEQYF; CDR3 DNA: TGTGCCAGTAGTTGGGGGGACGCGACCTACGAGCAGTACTTC
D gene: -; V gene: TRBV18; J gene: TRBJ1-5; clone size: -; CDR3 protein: CASSPLRAAGNQPQHF; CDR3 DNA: TGTGCCAGCTCACCCCTCCGGGCTGCGGGGAATCAGCCCCAGCATTTT
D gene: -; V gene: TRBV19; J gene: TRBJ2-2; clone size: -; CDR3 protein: CASSLEYSTGELFF; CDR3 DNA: TGTGCCAGTAGTCTCGAGTACTCCACCGGGGAGCTGTTTTTT
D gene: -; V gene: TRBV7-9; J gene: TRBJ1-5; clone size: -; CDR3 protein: CASSLETGGVQPQHF; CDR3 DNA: TGTGCCAGCAGCTTAGAGACAGGTGGAGTACAGCCCCAGCATTTT
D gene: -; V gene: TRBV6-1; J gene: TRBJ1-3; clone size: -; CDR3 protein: CASSGSGRSGNTIYF; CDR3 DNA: TGTGCCAGCAGTGGGTCTGGCCGCTCTGGAAACACCATATATTTT